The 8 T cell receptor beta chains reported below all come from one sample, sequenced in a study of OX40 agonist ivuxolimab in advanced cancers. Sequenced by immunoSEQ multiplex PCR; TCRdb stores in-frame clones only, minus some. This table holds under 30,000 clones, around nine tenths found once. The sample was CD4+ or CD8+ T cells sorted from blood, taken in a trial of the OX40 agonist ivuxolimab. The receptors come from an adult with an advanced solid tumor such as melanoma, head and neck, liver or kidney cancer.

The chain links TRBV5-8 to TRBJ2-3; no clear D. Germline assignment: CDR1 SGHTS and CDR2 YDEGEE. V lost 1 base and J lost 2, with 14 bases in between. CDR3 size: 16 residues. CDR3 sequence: CASSLTGGYSTDTQYF. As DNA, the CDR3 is TGTGCCAGCAGCTTGACTGGCGGATATTCCACAGATACGCAGTATTTT.

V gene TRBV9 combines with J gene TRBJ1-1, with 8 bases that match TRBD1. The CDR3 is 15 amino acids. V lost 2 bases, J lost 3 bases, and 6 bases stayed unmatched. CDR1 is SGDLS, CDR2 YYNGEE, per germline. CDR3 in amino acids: CASSVAGGADTEAFF. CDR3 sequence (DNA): TGTGCCAGCAGCGTTGCAGGGGGCGCGGACACTGAAGCTTTCTTT.

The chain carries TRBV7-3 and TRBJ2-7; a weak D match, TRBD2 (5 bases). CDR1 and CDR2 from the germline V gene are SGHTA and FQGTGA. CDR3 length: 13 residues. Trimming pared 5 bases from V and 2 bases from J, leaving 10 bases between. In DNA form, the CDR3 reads TGTGCCAGCAGCGCAACTAGGACCTACGAGCAGTACTTC. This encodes CASSATRTYEQYF.

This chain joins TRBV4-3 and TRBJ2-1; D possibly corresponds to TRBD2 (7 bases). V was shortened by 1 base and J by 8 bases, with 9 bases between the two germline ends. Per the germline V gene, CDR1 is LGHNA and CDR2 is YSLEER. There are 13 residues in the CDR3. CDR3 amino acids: CASSQGGGDEQFF. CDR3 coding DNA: TGCGCCAGCAGCCAAGGGGGGGGCGATGAGCAGTTCTTC.

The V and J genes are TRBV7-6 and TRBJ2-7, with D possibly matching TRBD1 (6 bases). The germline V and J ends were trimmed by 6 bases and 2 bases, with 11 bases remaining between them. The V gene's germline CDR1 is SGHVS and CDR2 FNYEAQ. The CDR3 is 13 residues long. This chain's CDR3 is CASSWTETYEQYF. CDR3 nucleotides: TGTGCCAGCAGTTGGACAGAGACCTACGAGCAGTACTTC.

Here the CDR3 reads CASTGGSTYEQFF. The CDR3 DNA reads TGTGCCAGCACGGGCGGGAGTACGTATGAGCAGTTCTTC. The J gene is TRBJ2-1, the V gene TRBV27; TRBD2 aligns across 7 bases. From germline, CDR1 is MNHEY and CDR2 SMNVEV (reference sequence). J gave up 8 bases and V 7 bases, and 8 bases lay outside the gene matches. The CDR3 length is 13 residues.

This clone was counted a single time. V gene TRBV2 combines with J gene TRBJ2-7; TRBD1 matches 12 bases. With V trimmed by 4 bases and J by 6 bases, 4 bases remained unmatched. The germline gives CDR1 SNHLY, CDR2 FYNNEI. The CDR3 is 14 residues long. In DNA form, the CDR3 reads TGTGCCAGCAGTGGAGGGACAGGGGGCGTCGAGCAGTACTTC. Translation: CASSGGTGGVEQYF.

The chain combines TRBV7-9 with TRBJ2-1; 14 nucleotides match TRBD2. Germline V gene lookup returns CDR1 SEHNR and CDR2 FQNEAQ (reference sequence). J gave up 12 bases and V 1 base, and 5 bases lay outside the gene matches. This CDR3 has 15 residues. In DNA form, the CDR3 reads TGTGCCAGCAGCTTAGGGACTAGCGGGAGGATTGGGCAGTTCTTC. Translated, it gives CASSLGTSGRIGQFF.